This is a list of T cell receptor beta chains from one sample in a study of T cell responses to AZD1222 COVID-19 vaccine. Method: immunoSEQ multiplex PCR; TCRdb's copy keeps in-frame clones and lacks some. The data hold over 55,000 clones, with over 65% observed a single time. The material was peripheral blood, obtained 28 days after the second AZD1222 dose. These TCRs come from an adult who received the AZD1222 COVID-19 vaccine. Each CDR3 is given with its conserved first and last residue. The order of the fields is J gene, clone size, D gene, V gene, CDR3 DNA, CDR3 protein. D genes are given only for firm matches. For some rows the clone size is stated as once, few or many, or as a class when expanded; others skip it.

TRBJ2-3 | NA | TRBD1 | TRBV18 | TGTGCCAGCTCACCAAGTGACAGGGTCACAGATACGCAGTATTTT | CASSPSDRVTDTQYF
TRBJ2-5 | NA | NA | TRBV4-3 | TGCGCCAGCAGCCAAGATAAACAACAGGGAGGGACCCAGTACTTC | CASSQDKQQGGTQYF
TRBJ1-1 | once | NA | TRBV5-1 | TGCGCCAGCAGGGGAACCACTGAAGCTTTCTTT | CASRGTTEAFF
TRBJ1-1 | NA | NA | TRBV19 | TGTGCCAGTAGTGTTTTAAAGGACGGAAATGAAGCTTTCTTT | CASSVLKDGNEAFF
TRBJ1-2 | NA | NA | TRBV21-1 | NA | CASSKVGQGAANYGYTF
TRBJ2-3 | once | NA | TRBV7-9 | TGTGCCAGCAGTGAAGGTTTGTCATCGCAGTATTTT | CASSEGLSSQYF
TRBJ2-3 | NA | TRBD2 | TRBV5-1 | TGCGCCAGCAGCCGGGGGGTGGACTACACAGATACGCAGTATTTT | CASSRGVDYTDTQYF
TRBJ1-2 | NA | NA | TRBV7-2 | TGTGCCAGCAGCTTTTCACAGGCTTCCCGGGGCTACACCTTC | CASSFSQASRGYTF
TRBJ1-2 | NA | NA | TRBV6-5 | TGTGCCAGCAGTTACGGGGGTTACTATGGCTACACCTTC | CASSYGGYYGYTF
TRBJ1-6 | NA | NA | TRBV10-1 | TGCGCCAGCAGTGATACCGGGAGGTTGGATTCACCCCTCCACTTT | CASSDTGRLDSPLHF